Presented here are 27 T cell receptor beta chains from one specimen sequenced in a study of cytomegalovirus exposure and HLA in healthy donors. With 60 Vbeta and 13 Jbeta primers, the PCR was carried out. The repertoire was sequenced with immunoSEQ multiplex PCR; TCRdb's copy has only in-frame clones and lacks some. This repertoire comprises about 140,000 clones; its ten largest clones make up 0.96%. The sample taken for sequencing was PBMCs. Every receptor here comes from a male donor in good health and CMV-seronegative.

V and J are TRBV7-9 and TRBJ1-1, with TRBD1 identical over 7 bases. Trimming removed 5 bases from V and 3 bases from J; junction bases left unmatched: 9. The CDR3 loop spans 15 amino acids. Germline V gene sequence: CDR1 SEHNR, CDR2 FQNEAQ (reference sequence). This CDR3 is CASSTRSGGDTEAFF. CDR3 coding DNA: TGTGCCAGCAGCACCCGTTCAGGGGGAGACACTGAAGCTTTCTTT.

This chain links TRBV11-2 with TRBJ2-2; TRBD1 aligns across 9 bases. The CDR3 runs to 17 residues. Per germline, CDR1 SGHAT and CDR2 FQNNGV. Trimming took 7 bases from V and 0 from J; bases not matched to a gene: 9. The CDR3 sequence is CASTGDRASANTGELFF. DNA for the CDR3: TGTGCCAGCACCGGGGACAGGGCTTCCGCGAACACCGGGGAGCTGTTTTTT.

The chain joins TRBV7-8 to TRBJ2-1; possibly TRBD2 for D (6 bases). Trimming pared 5 bases from V and 0 bases from J, leaving 11 bases between. The V gene's germline CDR1 is SGHVS and CDR2 FQNEAQ. This CDR3 region has 15 residues. The CDR3 DNA reads as TGTGCCAGCAGCAGAGAGCGGGTCTCCTACAATGAGCAGTTCTTC. Translation: CASSRERVSYNEQFF.

The chain is built from TRBV2 and TRBJ2-2; 9 nucleotides line up with TRBD2. In germline, CDR1 is SNHLY, CDR2 FYNNEI. The J segment lost 1 base and the V segment lost 4 bases, leaving 4 bases of the junction unmatched. The CDR3 covers 16 residues. CDR3 region: CASSVALAGNTGELFF. CDR3 DNA sequence: TGTGCCAGCAGTGTTGCACTAGCGGGGAACACCGGGGAGCTGTTTTTT.

CDR3 coding DNA: TGCGCCAGCAGCCTGCTGGGTAGCGGGAATGCAGAGACCCAGTACTTC. It yields the protein CASSLLGSGNAETQYF. The V and J genes are TRBV5-1 and TRBJ2-5; TRBD2 aligns across 8 bases. The CDR3 contains 16 residues. With 4 bases clipped from V and 4 bases from J, the junction kept 12 bases outside the gene matches. Germline loops: CDR1 SGHRS, CDR2 YFSETQ.

The chain uses TRBV6-5 and TRBJ2-1; 7 bases agree with TRBD2. The CDR3 is made up of 13 amino acids. The germline CDR1 and CDR2 sequences are MNHEY and SVGAGI. Trimming removed 5 bases from V and 7 bases from J; junction bases left unmatched: 5. CDR3: CASSRQAGNEQFF. The CDR3 DNA is TGTGCCAGCAGTCGACAAGCGGGGAATGAGCAGTTCTTC.

This chain joins TRBV27 and TRBJ2-7; the D gene is possibly TRBD2 (6 bases). Trimming stripped 2 bases from V and 3 bases from J, with 8 bases between. The germline CDR1 and CDR2 sequences are MNHEY and SMNVEV (reference sequence). This CDR3 region has 13 residues. CDR3 in amino acids: CASSLAGNYEQYF. Here the CDR3 DNA reads TGTGCCAGCAGTTTAGCGGGAAACTACGAGCAGTACTTC.

The chain joins TRBV10-3 to TRBJ2-7, with 7 bases identical to TRBD1. Germline assignment: CDR1 ENHRY and CDR2 SYGVKD. Germline trimming cut 6 bases from V and 1 base from J; bases unmatched to any gene: 6. This CDR3 contains 14 residues. The CDR3 is CAIRGDRTSYEQYF. The CDR3 DNA is TGTGCCATCAGAGGGGACAGAACTTCCTACGAGCAGTACTTC.

This rearrangement joins TRBV6-5 to TRBJ2-3; 8 bases fit TRBD1. The CDR3 loop spans 16 amino acids. Trimming at V came to 2 bases and at J to 1 base, leaving 5 bases not matched to a gene. Germline loops: CDR1 MNHEY, CDR2 SVGAGI. CDR3 protein: CASSYAQGVRTDTQYF. In DNA, the CDR3 is TGTGCCAGCAGTTACGCACAGGGGGTTCGCACAGATACGCAGTATTTT.

The chain employs TRBV30 and TRBJ2-2, with D possibly TRBD1 on 5 matching bases. In germline, CDR1 is GTSNPN, CDR2 SVGIG (reference sequence). The CDR3 is made up of 14 amino acids. V shed 1 base and J shed 4 bases, with 10 bases lying between them. The CDR3 loop is CAWSGSGFTGELFF. Here the CDR3 DNA reads TGTGCCTGGAGTGGATCAGGGTTCACCGGGGAGCTGTTTTTT.

The chain employs TRBV6-1 and TRBJ2-7; TRBD1 matches at 11 bases. With 4 bases clipped from V and 4 bases from J, the junction kept 6 bases outside the gene matches. CDR3 length: 15 residues. Germline V lookup: CDR1 MNHNS, CDR2 SASEGT. This CDR3 is CASSVLDRGLYEQYF. In DNA form, the CDR3 reads TGTGCCAGCAGTGTGTTGGACAGGGGGCTGTACGAGCAGTACTTC.

The J gene is TRBJ2-2, the V gene TRBV19; D is perhaps TRBD1 (6 bases). V was clipped by 3 bases and J by 4 bases, with 12 bases between them. CDR3 length: 15 residues. Germline values: CDR1 LNHDA, CDR2 SQIVND (reference sequence). The CDR3 loop is CASSMGQGTTGELFF. In DNA form, the CDR3 reads TGTGCCAGTAGTATGGGTCAGGGGACCACCGGGGAGCTGTTTTTT. The full variable domain, its missing parts supplied by reference TRBV19 and TRBJ2-2, is DGGITQSPKYLFRKEGQNVTLSCEQNLNHDAMYWYRQDPGQGLRLIYYSQIVNDFQKGDIAEGYSVSREKKESFPLTVTSAQKNPTAFYLCASSMGQGTTGELFFGEGSRLTVL.

The rearrangement uses TRBV19 and TRBJ1-3, with no clear D. Germline CDR1 LNHDA, CDR2 SQIVND (reference sequence). This CDR3 contains 13 residues. Trimming stripped 3 bases from V and 4 bases from J, with 7 bases between. The CDR3 nucleotides are TGTGCCAGTAGTATCGGTTGGGGAAACACCATATATTTT. It is translated as CASSIGWGNTIYF.

Worth noting for this clone: Other DNA sequences within the sample encode an identical CDR3. The rearrangement uses TRBV9 and TRBJ1-1, with D possibly TRBD1 on 5 matching bases. The germline CDR1 and CDR2 sequences are SGDLS and YYNGEE. Trimming pared 0 bases from V and 4 bases from J, leaving 10 bases between. The length of the CDR3 is 14 residues. CDR3 loop: CASSVGVGGTEAFF. CDR3 coding DNA: TGTGCCAGCAGCGTAGGAGTGGGGGGCACTGAAGCTTTCTTT.

This chain joins TRBV6-5 and TRBJ1-3, with unresolved D. The V gene lost 8 bases and the J gene lost 3 bases, with 8 bases spanning the gap. Per the germline V gene, CDR1 is MNHEY and CDR2 is SVGAGI. This CDR3 contains 12 residues. Here the CDR3 reads CASGSGGNTIYF. CDR3 DNA: TGTGCCAGCGGAAGCGGTGGAAACACCATATATTTT.

This sequence joins TRBV19 and TRBJ1-4, with D possibly matching TRBD1 (5 bases). CDR1 is LNHDA and CDR2 is SQIVND in the germline V gene (reference sequence). With 3 bases removed from V and 7 bases from J, the gap between germline ends came to 15 bases. The CDR3 length is 15 residues. The CDR3 here is CASSINKGRIEKLFF. CDR3 nucleotide sequence: TGTGCCAGTAGTATCAATAAGGGGAGGATTGAAAAACTGTTTTTT.

This chain uses TRBV6-1 with TRBJ2-7; perhaps TRBD1 as D (5 bases). CDR1 MNHNS and CDR2 SASEGT come from the germline V gene. This CDR3 contains 16 residues. Trimming took 4 bases from V and 2 from J, leaving 18 bases between them. The CDR3 sequence: CASSGQRLGEAYEQYF. The CDR3 DNA follows: TGTGCCAGCAGTGGACAGCGCCTAGGCGAAGCCTACGAGCAGTACTTC.

This chain uses TRBV28 with TRBJ1-5; a weak D match, TRBD1 (5 bases). CDR1 and CDR2 from the germline V gene are MDHEN and SYDVKM. With 4 bases removed from V and 3 bases from J, the gap between germline ends came to 7 bases. The CDR3 extends over 13 amino acids. The CDR3 region is CASSSRDNQPQHF. The CDR3 DNA reads TGTGCCAGCAGTTCCAGGGACAATCAGCCCCAGCATTTT.

The rearrangement uses TRBV7-6 and TRBJ2-1; TRBD2 matches 10 bases. CDR3 length: 15 amino acids. Germline assignment: CDR1 SGHVS and CDR2 FNYEAQ. Trimming took 6 bases from V and 7 from J; bases not matched to a gene: 9. The CDR3 reads CASRHLAGALNEQFF. In DNA form, the CDR3 reads TGTGCCAGCAGACATCTAGCGGGAGCACTAAATGAGCAGTTCTTC.

This sequence joins TRBV29-1 and TRBJ2-7, with 7 bases identical to TRBD2. The ends lost 6 bases at V and 9 bases at J; junction bases unmatched: 14. The CDR3 totals 13 residues. Looked up from germline, CDR1 is SQVTM and CDR2 is ANQGSEA. The CDR3 spells CSVSPGTASGQYF. The DNA for the CDR3 is TGCAGCGTGTCCCCCGGGACCGCTAGCGGGCAGTACTTC.

The genes are TRBV6-5 and TRBJ1-3; TRBD1 matches at 7 bases. Germline values: CDR1 MNHEY, CDR2 SVGAGI. Trimming took 6 bases from V and 7 from J; bases not matched to a gene: 6. This CDR3 is 13 amino acids long. CDR3 sequence (DNA): TGTGCCAGCAGCCTCGGACAGGTGAACACCATATATTTT. Translated, it gives CASSLGQVNTIYF.

The J gene is TRBJ2-1, the V gene TRBV11-3; TRBD2 might be the D (6 bases). V lost 5 bases to trimming and J lost 6 bases, with 11 bases between them. In germline, CDR1 is SGHNT, CDR2 YENEEA. CDR3 length: 13 amino acids. The CDR3 protein is CASSLASSNEQFF. The CDR3 nucleotides read TGTGCCAGCAGCCTAGCGTCGAGCAATGAGCAGTTCTTC. The whole variable domain, remainder taken from reference TRBV11-3 and TRBJ2-1, is EAGVVQSPRYKIIEKKQPVAFWCNPISGHNTLYWYLQNLGQGPELLIRYENEEAVDDSQLPKDRFSAERLKGVDSTLKIQPAELGDSAVYLCASSLASSNEQFFGPGTRLTVL.

This chain uses TRBV30 with TRBJ1-6; TRBD1 might be the D (6 bases). Germline values: CDR1 GTSNPN, CDR2 SVGIG (reference sequence). V was shortened by 0 bases and J by 7 bases, with 16 bases between the two germline ends. The length of the CDR3 is 16 residues. DNA of the CDR3: TGTGCCTGGAGTGTAGGAGGTGGGGGCAGGAATTCACCCCTCCACTTT. Translation: CAWSVGGGGRNSPLHF.

The chain recombines TRBV9 with TRBJ2-1, with 12 positions matching TRBD1. The CDR3 is 14 residues long. Per germline, CDR1 SGDLS and CDR2 YYNGEE. V was pared by 4 bases and J by 8 bases, with 4 bases of the junction left unmatched. The CDR3 loop is CASSSGTGGYEQFF. The CDR3 DNA sequence: TGTGCCAGCAGCTCCGGGACAGGGGGCTATGAGCAGTTCTTC.

This chain uses TRBV7-9 with TRBJ2-2; 7 bases match TRBD1. V lost 5 bases and J lost 8; bases outside the gene matches: 14. This CDR3 has 16 amino acids. Germline V CDR1 and CDR2: SEHNR, FQNEAQ (reference sequence). CDR3 in amino acids: CASSRVGDSNTGELFF. The DNA for the CDR3 is TGTGCCAGCAGCCGAGTGGGGGACAGTAATACTGGGGAGCTGTTTTTT.

V is TRBV28 and J is TRBJ1-2; 7 bases fit TRBD1. J lost 8 bases, V lost 1 base, and 7 bases had no gene match. CDR1 is MDHEN, CDR2 SYDVKM, per germline. There are 14 residues in the CDR3. The CDR3 bases are TGTGCCAGCAGTTTATCTATAGGACAGGACGGCTACACCTTC. Translated, it gives CASSLSIGQDGYTF.

The chain employs TRBV2 and TRBJ2-3; D unclear. V lost 6 bases and J 0 bases, leaving 13 bases between the germline ends. There are 15 residues in the CDR3. In germline, CDR1 is SNHLY, CDR2 FYNNEI. This chain's CDR3 is CASSAVASSTDTQYF. The CDR3 DNA is TGTGCCAGCAGCGCTGTCGCGTCTAGCACAGATACGCAGTATTTT.